This entry lists 15 T cell receptor beta chains sequenced from one sample in a study of T cells after yellow fever vaccination. Via MiXCR, TCRdb re-called the 5' RACE reads, giving one row per CDR3 protein. Among 300,000 to 400,000 distinct CDR3 sequences listed, roughly 4.3% were seen once. Here the sequenced sample was PBMCs, taken 5 days after the yellow fever booster vaccination. These receptor sequences come from a young man who received the YFV17D yellow fever vaccine.

This clonotype was found many times. This chain joins TRBV6-2 or TRBV6-3 and TRBJ1-1; 7 bases align to TRBD1. CDR3 length equals 11 residues. Losses at the gene ends were 10 bases for V and 8 bases for J; bases not matched to a gene: 7. The germline V gene has CDR1 MNHEY and CDR2 SVGEGT. The CDR3 sequence is CAIVQGTEAFF. CDR3 nucleotides: TGTGCCATCGTACAGGGGACAGAAGCTTTCTTT.

This clonotype came up a few times. This chain uses TRBV7-2 with TRBJ2-3; D is perhaps TRBD1 or TRBD2 (5 bases each). This CDR3 is 13 amino acids long. Trimming left V 8 bases short and J 2 bases short, with 11 bases between. Germline CDR1 and CDR2: SGHTA and FQGNSA. The CDR3 DNA reads as TGTGCCAGCGGGGACGGGACCACAGATACGCAGTATTTT. Its protein product is CASGDGTTDTQYF.

This clonotype was picked up a small number of times. The chain employs TRBV7-9 and TRBJ1-1; D may be TRBD1 (6 bases). The CDR3 runs 12 residues. V shed 6 bases and J shed 7 bases, with 12 bases lying between them. Germline V gene sequence: CDR1 SEHNR, CDR2 FQNEAQ (reference sequence). CDR3 residues: CASRRTANEAFF. The CDR3 nucleotides read TGTGCCAGCAGACGGACAGCCAATGAAGCTTTCTTT.

In its sample, this clonotype was seen many times. The V and J genes are TRBV6-2 or TRBV6-3 and TRBJ2-1, with TRBD2 as a possible D gene (6 bases). V was clipped by 2 bases and J by 4 bases, with 12 bases between them. Looked up from germline, CDR1 is MNHEY and CDR2 is SVGEGT. The CDR3 has 15 amino acids. The CDR3 spells CASSYLLGTYNEQFF. CDR3 DNA sequence: TGTGCCAGCAGTTACCTATTGGGGACTTACAATGAGCAGTTCTTC.

This clonotype was seen at least ten times. The CDR3 loop reads CASSPEAGAEAFF. The CDR3 DNA follows: TGTGCCAGCAGCCCGGAGGCCGGGGCTGAAGCTTTCTTT. This chain uses TRBV7-2 with TRBJ1-1, with unresolved D. The V end lost 5 bases, the J end lost 6 bases, and 13 bases lay between the germline ends. The length of the CDR3 is 13 residues. CDR1 and CDR2 (germline): SGHTA, FQGNSA.

This clonotype was found a few times. V usage is TRBV19 and J usage is TRBJ1-1; 9 bases align to TRBD1. CDR3 size: 15 residues. The germline gives CDR1 LNHDA, CDR2 SQIVND (reference sequence). After removal of 3 bases from V and 2 bases from J, the junction contained 4 bases not matched to a gene. Written as DNA, the CDR3 is TGTGCCAGTAGTATCGGGACAGGGTTTAACACTGAAGCTTTCTTT. Protein product: CASSIGTGFNTEAFF.

On this clonotype: Being one base from a much bigger clone, this may be a read error. V and J are TRBV5-1 and TRBJ2-3; D possibly corresponds to TRBD2 (5 bases). CDR1 is SGHRS and CDR2 is YFSETQ in the germline V gene. The CDR3 loop spans 14 amino acids. V was shortened by 7 bases and J by 2 bases, with 14 bases between the two germline ends. CDR3 nucleotide sequence: TGCGCCAGCTCAACTGCGGGCTCCACAGATACGCAGTATTTT. This sequence encodes CASSTAGSTDTQYF.

In its sample, this clonotype was seen many times. The J gene is TRBJ2-5, the V gene TRBV7-2, with D tentatively TRBD1 or TRBD2 (5 bases each). This CDR3 is built from 14 residues. The germline gives CDR1 SGHTA, CDR2 FQGNSA. The V gene lost 4 bases and the J gene lost 3 bases, with 12 bases spanning the gap. In nucleotides, the CDR3 is TGTGCCAGCAGCTGGACGGGGCGAAAAGAGACCCAGTACTTC. Amino acid sequence: CASSWTGRKETQYF.

Only a few counts were recorded for this clonotype. The rearrangement joins TRBV2 to TRBJ1-1; D uncertain. Germline V gene data show CDR1 as SNHLY and CDR2 as FYNNEI. CDR3 length: 12 amino acids. V was trimmed by 6 bases and J by 8 bases, leaving 13 bases between them. This CDR3 is CASSKTGREAFF. The DNA for the CDR3 is TGTGCCAGCAGCAAGACCGGGAGGGAAGCTTTCTTT.

This clonotype was counted at least ten times. The V and J genes are TRBV24-1 and TRBJ1-1, with TRBD1 as a possible D gene (6 bases). V lost 0 bases, J lost 1 base, and 26 bases lay in between. The CDR3 extends over 21 amino acids. The germline CDR1 and CDR2 sequences are KGHDR and SFDVKD. The CDR3 sequence is CATSDLLVQGTIRPTNTEAFF. For the CDR3, the DNA is TGTGCCACCAGTGATTTGCTCGTGCAGGGGACGATCCGCCCGACGAACACTGAAGCTTTCTTT.

The V gene is TRBV12-3 or TRBV12-4, the J gene TRBJ1-4; D is unresolved. The CDR3 is 12 amino acids. Trimming stripped 4 bases from V and 7 bases from J, with 7 bases between. CDR3 in DNA: TGTGCCAGCAGTTGGGAGGGTGAAAAACTGTTTTTT. Translation: CASSWEGEKLFF.

The chain combines TRBV7-6 with TRBJ2-5; 7 nucleotides match TRBD2. V lost 5 bases and J lost 4; bases outside the gene matches: 7. The CDR3 has 14 residues. In germline, CDR1 is SGHVS, CDR2 FNYEAQ. CDR3 loop: CASSPVGGGETQYF. The CDR3, as DNA: TGTGCCAGCAGCCCCGTCGGCGGGGGAGAGACCCAGTACTTC.

V usage is TRBV23-1 and J usage is TRBJ2-5; D perhaps matches TRBD2 (5 bases). TRBV23-1 belongs to the ORF category, with a function that is uncertain. V gave up 4 bases and J gave up 7 bases, with 19 bases separating them. The CDR3 extends over 15 amino acids. CDR3 DNA sequence: TGCGCCAGCAGTCTTCGTGACCGCCGCGCGGGGACCCAGTACTTC. Amino acid sequence: CASSLRDRRAGTQYF.

This clonotype was detected many times. The rearrangement joins TRBV3-1 to TRBJ1-2; maybe TRBD1 (6 bases). The germline V and J ends were trimmed by 4 bases and 4 bases, with 13 bases remaining between them. Germline V gene sequence: CDR1 LGHDT, CDR2 YNNKEL (reference sequence). The CDR3 loop spans 14 amino acids. This chain's CDR3 is CASSPQGSLYGYTF. The DNA of the CDR3 is TGTGCCAGCAGCCCACAGGGTTCCCTCTATGGCTACACCTTC. Based on the CDR3 plus reference TRBV3-1 and TRBJ1-2, the full variable domain is DTAVSQTPKYLVTQMGNDKSIKCEQNLGHDTMYWYKQDSKKFLKIMFSYNNKELIINETVPNRFSPKSPDKAHLNLHINSLELGDSAVYFCASSPQGSLYGYTFGSGTRLTVV.

This clonotype came up a few times. The chain recombines TRBV29-1 with TRBJ2-1; 7 bases line up with TRBD1. The CDR3 runs to 15 residues. The V gene's germline CDR1 is SQVTM and CDR2 ANQGSEA. Unmatched junction bases numbered 3, after V lost 1 base and J lost 0 bases. The CDR3 DNA reads as TGCAGCGTTGAAGGACCAGGGGGCTCCTACAATGAGCAGTTCTTC. This gives the protein CSVEGPGGSYNEQFF.